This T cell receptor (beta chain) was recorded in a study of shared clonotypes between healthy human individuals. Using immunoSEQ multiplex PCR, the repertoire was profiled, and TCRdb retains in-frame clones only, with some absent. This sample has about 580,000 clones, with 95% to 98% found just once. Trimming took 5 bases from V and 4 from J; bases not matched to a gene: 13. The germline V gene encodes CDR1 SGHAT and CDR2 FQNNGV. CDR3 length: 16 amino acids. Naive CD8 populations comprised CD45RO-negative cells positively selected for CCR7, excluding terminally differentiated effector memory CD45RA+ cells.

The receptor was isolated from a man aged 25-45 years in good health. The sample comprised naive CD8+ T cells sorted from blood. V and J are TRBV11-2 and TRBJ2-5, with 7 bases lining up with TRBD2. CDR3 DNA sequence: TGTGCCAGCAGCCGCGCATCAGGCTCGGGGGGAGAGACCCAGTACTTC. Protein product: CASSRASGSGGETQYF.